This is a list of T cell receptor beta chains from one sample in a study of blood T cell repertoires in COVID-19. Only in-frame clones appear in the TCRdb table, and some are missing; sequencing was by immunoSEQ multiplex PCR. The table has 150,000 or so clones, roughly 78% seen once. The sequencing sample was made of peripheral blood. Source of these receptors: a human donor with acute or convalescent COVID-19. The donor label of this sample is uncertain. CDR3s leave out the opening cysteine and the closing phenylalanine or tryptophan. D genes are given only for firm matches.

D gene,V gene,CDR3 protein
-,TRBV5-1,ASSWDIMNTEAF
TRBD1,TRBV19,ASSRQGGEAF
TRBD2,TRBV30,AWSLPTSRYLYNEQF
-,TRBV6-1,ASSEGFGTLH
-,TRBV29-1,SVEEAGIYGYT
-,TRBV6-5,ASSSRRSTNEKLF
-,TRBV9,ASSSQSGNVETQY
TRBD1,TRBV19,ASSIPWTGQPQH
-,TRBV3-1/TRBV3-2,ASSPTVGKNIQY
-,TRBV5-4,ASSLTGLNTIY
-,TRBV19,ASNSIGLTGLHQPQH
TRBD2,TRBV30,AWSELSGGARKTQY
-,TRBV20-1,SASGFRVSGANVLT
-,TRBV5-5,ASSLASGNTEAF
-,TRBV24-1,ATSDFEGQPQH
TRBD1,TRBV11-2,ASSFTRTGRDPNSPLH
-,TRBV10-3,AISESIGQVNYGYT
-,TRBV6-1,ASSEEERGTKAF
-,TRBV30,GASTSGANVLT
-,TRBV7-7,ASSFDYTATQY
TRBD2,TRBV5-4,ASSSKLAGKYNEQF
TRBD1,TRBV7-7,ASSIHDRGVNEQF
-,TRBV5-1,ASSLWGETGETQY
TRBD2,TRBV19,ASSTGTSGGWDTQY
-,TRBV3-1/TRBV3-2,ASSQSGNSYNSPLH
TRBD2,TRBV3-1/TRBV3-2,ASSHGLAVLNTQY
TRBD2,TRBV3-1/TRBV3-2,ASSQESAGTSRSREQF
TRBD2,TRBV5-6,ASSGLAGGRDTQY
TRBD2,TRBV30,AWSVRSGGGGTDTQY
TRBD1,TRBV11-2,ASSLETGPFSEAF
TRBD1,TRBV3-1/TRBV3-2,ASSPGQGVKGPQH
TRBD1,TRBV11-2,ASSSTTGSLMNTEAF
TRBD1,TRBV7-2,ASSLSWTGREKLF
TRBD1,TRBV29-1,SVDAGQGLEQY
-,TRBV3-1/TRBV3-2,ASSQVLVTGANVLT
-,TRBV7-9,ASSSPGGPRNTIY
TRBD2,TRBV27,ASSSRTSGGYNEQF
-,TRBV5-1,ASSPNAGSNYGYT
TRBD2,TRBV30,AWRLAGLADTQY
TRBD1,TRBV7-9,ASSLAGTGTYEQY
TRBD2,TRBV29-1,SDMGLAEETQY
-,TRBV4-1,ASSQTGTTEAF
TRBD2,TRBV4-1,ASSQGLRGGPGSQETQY
-,TRBV2,ASSSLSSIQY
TRBD2,TRBV30,AWSEGLAEETQY